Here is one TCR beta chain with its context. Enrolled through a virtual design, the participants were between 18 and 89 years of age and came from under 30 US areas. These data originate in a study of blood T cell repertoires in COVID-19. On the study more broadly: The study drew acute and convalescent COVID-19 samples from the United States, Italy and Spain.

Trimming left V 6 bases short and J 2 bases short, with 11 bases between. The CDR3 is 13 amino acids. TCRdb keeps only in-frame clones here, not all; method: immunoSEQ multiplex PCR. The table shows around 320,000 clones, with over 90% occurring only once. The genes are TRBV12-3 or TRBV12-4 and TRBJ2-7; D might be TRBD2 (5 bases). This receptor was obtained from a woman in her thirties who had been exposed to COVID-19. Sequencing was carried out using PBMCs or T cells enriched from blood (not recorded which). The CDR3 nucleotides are TGTGCCAGCAGCCCGCGAGGGCCCTACGAGCAGTACTTC. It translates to CASSPRGPYEQYF.